These T cell receptor beta chains were read from a single sample in a study of T cell repertoires in ileal Crohn's disease. Measured with immunoSEQ multiplex PCR; TCRdb has only the in-frame clones, and not every one. The sample lists several thousand clones, around 90% occurring once. The sequenced material came from ileal tissue. The receptors here all came from an adult with Crohn's disease. CDR3s include the opening cysteine and the closing phenylalanine or tryptophan. The D gene is left open where the match is weak. Not every row has a clone size; where given, it reads once, few, many or a size class.

d_call: -
cdr3_length: 12
j_call: TRBJ1-3
v_call: TRBV6-1
clone_size: -
cdr3_aa: CASSELGNTIYF
cdr3_nt: TGTGCCAGCAGTGAACTGGGGAACACCATATATTTT

d_call: TRBD1
cdr3_length: 15
j_call: TRBJ2-5
v_call: TRBV9
clone_size: -
cdr3_aa: CASSVGEGAGETQYF
cdr3_nt: TGTGCCAGCAGCGTAGGTGAGGGGGCAGGAGAGACCCAGTACTTC

d_call: TRBD2
cdr3_length: 15
j_call: TRBJ2-5
v_call: TRBV5-6
clone_size: -
cdr3_aa: CASSLAGGMQETQYF
cdr3_nt: TGTGCCAGCAGCTTAGCGGGGGGCATGCAAGAGACCCAGTACTTC

d_call: -
cdr3_length: 16
j_call: TRBJ1-3
v_call: TRBV7-2
clone_size: -
cdr3_aa: CASSLPVSFSGNTIYF
cdr3_nt: TGTGCCAGCAGCTTACCCGTTTCCTTCTCTGGAAACACCATATATTTT

d_call: TRBD1
cdr3_length: 17
j_call: TRBJ1-2
v_call: TRBV7-9
clone_size: -
cdr3_aa: CASSSPADRNYNYGYTF
cdr3_nt: TGTGCCAGCAGCTCCCCAGCGGACAGGAATTACAACTATGGCTACACCTTC

d_call: -
cdr3_length: 14
j_call: TRBJ2-5
v_call: TRBV7-2
clone_size: -
cdr3_aa: CASSYLRAGETQYF
cdr3_nt: TGTGCCAGCAGCTACTTGAGGGCGGGGGAGACCCAGTACTTC

d_call: -
cdr3_length: 11
j_call: TRBJ2-7
v_call: TRBV29-1
clone_size: -
cdr3_aa: CSVVQGYEQYF
cdr3_nt: TGCAGCGTGGTACAGGGCTACGAGCAGTACTTC

d_call: -
cdr3_length: 16
j_call: TRBJ1-1
v_call: TRBV7-9
clone_size: few
cdr3_aa: CASNPGRIEINTEAFF
cdr3_nt: TGTGCCAGCAACCCAGGACGGATCGAAATAAACACTGAAGCTTTCTTT

d_call: -
cdr3_length: 22
j_call: TRBJ2-1
v_call: TRBV10-1
clone_size: -
cdr3_aa: CASSEYSNSRLVRGGSYNEQFF
cdr3_nt: TGCGCCAGCAGTGAGTATAGTAACTCGAGACTAGTCAGAGGGGGCTCCTACAATGAGCAGTTCTTC

d_call: TRBD2
cdr3_length: 16
j_call: TRBJ2-1
v_call: TRBV7-2
clone_size: -
cdr3_aa: CASSLPGLAGVNEQFF
cdr3_nt: TGTGCCAGCAGCTTACCTGGACTAGCGGGAGTAAATGAGCAGTTCTTC

d_call: TRBD2
cdr3_length: 15
j_call: TRBJ2-1
v_call: TRBV5-4
clone_size: -
cdr3_aa: CASRKDGGGYNEQFF
cdr3_nt: TGTGCCAGCAGGAAGGACGGGGGGGGATACAATGAGCAGTTCTTC

d_call: TRBD2
cdr3_length: 19
j_call: TRBJ2-7
v_call: TRBV7-8
clone_size: -
cdr3_aa: CASSLSWSSGRHSSYEQYF
cdr3_nt: TGTGCCAGCAGCTTAAGTTGGTCTAGCGGGAGGCATAGCTCCTACGAGCAGTACTTC

d_call: -
cdr3_length: 15
j_call: TRBJ2-5
v_call: TRBV5-6
clone_size: -
cdr3_aa: CASSPGRVTLETQYF
cdr3_nt: TGTGCCAGCAGCCCAGGACGAGTTACTCTAGAGACCCAGTACTTC

d_call: -
cdr3_length: 15
j_call: TRBJ2-7
v_call: TRBV10-3
clone_size: once
cdr3_aa: CAISESMRGAYEQYF
cdr3_nt: TGTGCCATCAGTGAGTCGATGAGGGGAGCATACGAGCAGTACTTC

d_call: -
cdr3_length: 16
j_call: TRBJ2-5
v_call: TRBV7-2
clone_size: -
cdr3_aa: CASSSAGTVTQETQYF
cdr3_nt: TGTGCCAGCAGCTCAGCGGGGACAGTGACCCAAGAGACCCAGTACTTC

d_call: -
cdr3_length: 12
j_call: TRBJ1-1
v_call: TRBV29-1
clone_size: -
cdr3_aa: CSVVRAVREAFF
cdr3_nt: TGCAGCGTTGTGAGGGCTGTCCGGGAAGCTTTCTTT

d_call: -
cdr3_length: 15
j_call: TRBJ2-7
v_call: TRBV4-1
clone_size: few
cdr3_aa: CASSLSWRDSYEQYF
cdr3_nt: TGCGCCAGCAGCCTCTCTTGGCGGGACTCCTACGAGCAGTACTTC

d_call: -
cdr3_length: 16
j_call: TRBJ1-3
v_call: TRBV4-3
clone_size: -
cdr3_aa: CASSQAIFGPGNTIYF
cdr3_nt: TGCGCCAGCAGCCAAGCTATCTTCGGTCCTGGAAACACCATATATTTT

d_call: -
cdr3_length: 14
j_call: TRBJ2-3
v_call: TRBV29-1
clone_size: -
cdr3_aa: CSAAGFGVGDTQYF
cdr3_nt: TGCAGCGCCGCCGGGTTTGGCGTTGGAGATACGCAGTATTTT

d_call: -
cdr3_length: 14
j_call: TRBJ2-7
v_call: TRBV5-1
clone_size: -
cdr3_aa: CASSFGLSGNEQYF
cdr3_nt: TGCGCCAGCAGCTTTGGACTTTCCGGCAACGAGCAGTACTTC

d_call: -
cdr3_length: 13
j_call: TRBJ2-7
v_call: TRBV28
clone_size: once
cdr3_aa: CASSLTQDYEQYF
cdr3_nt: TGTGCCAGCAGTTTAACGCAAGATTACGAGCAGTACTTC

d_call: -
cdr3_length: 13
j_call: TRBJ2-7
v_call: TRBV13
clone_size: -
cdr3_aa: CASSPRGSYEQYF
cdr3_nt: TGTGCCAGCAGCCCCCGGGGCTCCTACGAGCAGTACTTC

d_call: TRBD2
cdr3_length: 17
j_call: TRBJ2-5
v_call: TRBV5-4
clone_size: few
cdr3_aa: CASSPIGGRAGLKTQYF
cdr3_nt: TGTGCCAGCAGCCCTATAGGCGGGAGGGCCGGATTAAAGACCCAGTACTTC

d_call: -
cdr3_length: 13
j_call: TRBJ2-1
v_call: TRBV7-2
clone_size: -
cdr3_aa: CASSSHSPDEQFF
cdr3_nt: TGTGCCAGCAGCTCGCATAGCCCCGATGAGCAGTTCTTC

d_call: TRBD1
cdr3_length: 13
j_call: TRBJ1-5
v_call: TRBV19
clone_size: -
cdr3_aa: CASRGQANQPQHF
cdr3_nt: TGTGCCAGCCGCGGACAGGCCAATCAGCCCCAGCATTTT

d_call: -
cdr3_length: 15
j_call: TRBJ2-7
v_call: TRBV19
clone_size: -
cdr3_aa: CASSIMEGASYEQYF
cdr3_nt: TGTGCCAGTAGTATTATGGAGGGTGCCTCCTACGAGCAGTACTTC

d_call: -
cdr3_length: 16
j_call: TRBJ2-5
v_call: TRBV11-2
clone_size: -
cdr3_aa: CASSSLVGGRQETQYF
cdr3_nt: TGTGCCAGCAGCTCATTAGTTGGGGGGCGCCAAGAGACCCAGTACTTC

d_call: -
cdr3_length: 14
j_call: TRBJ2-5
v_call: TRBV28
clone_size: -
cdr3_aa: CASSFLDKRQTQYF
cdr3_nt: TGTGCCAGCAGTTTCCTGGACAAGCGACAGACCCAGTACTTC

d_call: -
cdr3_length: 15
j_call: TRBJ2-1
v_call: TRBV6-6
clone_size: -
cdr3_aa: CASNSRAVGINEQFF
cdr3_nt: TGTGCCAGCAACTCTAGGGCGGTGGGGATCAATGAGCAGTTCTTC

d_call: -
cdr3_length: 16
j_call: TRBJ2-7
v_call: TRBV5-6
clone_size: -
cdr3_aa: CASSLDVLRGRYEQYF
cdr3_nt: TGTGCCAGCAGCTTGGACGTGCTCCGGGGCCGCTACGAGCAGTACTTC

d_call: -
cdr3_length: 16
j_call: TRBJ2-6
v_call: TRBV5-1
clone_size: -
cdr3_aa: CASSLADYSGANVLTF
cdr3_nt: TGCGCCAGCAGCTTGGCAGATTACTCTGGGGCCAACGTCCTGACTTTC

d_call: -
cdr3_length: 16
j_call: TRBJ1-6
v_call: TRBV5-1
clone_size: once
cdr3_aa: CASSLGPRRDNSPLHF
cdr3_nt: TGCGCCAGCAGCTTAGGACCCCGCCGGGATAATTCACCCCTCCACTTT

d_call: TRBD2
cdr3_length: 15
j_call: TRBJ2-7
v_call: TRBV9
clone_size: -
cdr3_aa: CASSGRISGVDEQYF
cdr3_nt: TGTGCCAGCAGCGGTCGGATTAGCGGGGTCGACGAGCAGTACTTC

d_call: -
cdr3_length: 13
j_call: TRBJ1-6
v_call: TRBV9
clone_size: -
cdr3_aa: CASSVGGNSPLHF
cdr3_nt: TGTGCCAGCAGCGTAGGGGGCAATTCACCCCTCCACTTT

d_call: -
cdr3_length: 14
j_call: TRBJ2-7
v_call: TRBV7-1
clone_size: -
cdr3_aa: CASSLSQNMDEQYF
cdr3_nt: TGTGCCAGCAGCTTATCTCAGAACATGGACGAGCAGTACTTC

d_call: -
cdr3_length: 14
j_call: TRBJ1-2
v_call: TRBV7-9
clone_size: -
cdr3_aa: CASSFGQGLNGYTF
cdr3_nt: TGTGCCAGCAGCTTCGGGCAGGGACTTAATGGCTACACCTTC

d_call: TRBD2
cdr3_length: 15
j_call: TRBJ2-5
v_call: TRBV28
clone_size: -
cdr3_aa: CASSFLAGGPETQYF
cdr3_nt: TGTGCCAGCAGTTTTCTAGCGGGAGGGCCAGAGACCCAGTACTTC

d_call: -
cdr3_length: 15
j_call: TRBJ2-3
v_call: TRBV9
clone_size: once
cdr3_aa: CASSVEGRYTDTQYF
cdr3_nt: TGTGCCAGCAGCGTAGAGGGCAGGTACACAGATACGCAGTATTTT

d_call: TRBD1
cdr3_length: 14
j_call: TRBJ1-5
v_call: TRBV19
clone_size: -
cdr3_aa: CASSIEDRGLPQHF
cdr3_nt: TGTGCCAGTAGTATAGAGGACAGGGGGTTGCCCCAGCATTTT

d_call: TRBD1
cdr3_length: 18
j_call: TRBJ1-1
v_call: TRBV7-9
clone_size: -
cdr3_aa: CASSLGTGTGAMNTEAFF
cdr3_nt: TGTGCCAGCAGCTTAGGTACCGGGACAGGGGCAATGAACACTGAAGCTTTCTTT

d_call: -
cdr3_length: 16
j_call: TRBJ2-3
v_call: TRBV5-4
clone_size: -
cdr3_aa: CASSSGPKPPTDTQYF
cdr3_nt: TGTGCCAGCAGCTCTGGACCCAAACCACCCACAGATACGCAGTATTTT

d_call: TRBD1
cdr3_length: 12
j_call: TRBJ1-2
v_call: TRBV7-9
clone_size: once
cdr3_aa: CASSPDRGGYTF
cdr3_nt: TGTGCCAGCAGCCCCGACAGGGGAGGCTACACCTTC

d_call: -
cdr3_length: 13
j_call: TRBJ2-7
v_call: TRBV6-5
clone_size: few
cdr3_aa: CASSYSEGLEQYF
cdr3_nt: TGTGCCAGCAGTTACTCGGAAGGTCTGGAGCAGTACTTC

d_call: -
cdr3_length: 12
j_call: TRBJ2-3
v_call: TRBV29-1
clone_size: -
cdr3_aa: CSVEDQPDTQYF
cdr3_nt: TGCAGCGTTGAAGATCAGCCGGATACGCAGTATTTT

d_call: -
cdr3_length: 13
j_call: TRBJ2-7
v_call: TRBV4-1
clone_size: -
cdr3_aa: CASSRDRAYEQYF
cdr3_nt: TGCGCCAGCAGTCGCGACAGAGCCTACGAGCAGTACTTC

d_call: -
cdr3_length: 14
j_call: TRBJ2-7
v_call: TRBV4-3
clone_size: -
cdr3_aa: CASSRVSTSYEQYF
cdr3_nt: TGCGCCAGCAGCCGAGTATCAACCTCCTACGAGCAGTACTTC

d_call: TRBD1
cdr3_length: 13
j_call: TRBJ1-5
v_call: TRBV29-1
clone_size: few
cdr3_aa: CSVAAQGGQPQHF
cdr3_nt: TGCAGCGTTGCGGCCCAGGGGGGTCAGCCCCAGCATTTT

d_call: -
cdr3_length: 17
j_call: TRBJ1-1
v_call: TRBV2
clone_size: -
cdr3_aa: CASSEMILARVGAEAFF
cdr3_nt: TGTGCCAGCAGTGAAATGATATTGGCCCGGGTGGGCGCTGAAGCTTTCTTT

d_call: TRBD1
cdr3_length: 19
j_call: TRBJ2-7
v_call: TRBV11-2
clone_size: -
cdr3_aa: CASSSPHSGTGNNYYEQYF
cdr3_nt: TGTGCCAGCAGCTCTCCGCACTCCGGGACAGGAAACAATTACTACGAGCAGTACTTC

d_call: -
cdr3_length: 13
j_call: TRBJ1-1
v_call: TRBV7-2
clone_size: -
cdr3_aa: CASTRQDGGVAFF
cdr3_nt: TGTGCCAGCACAAGGCAGGATGGCGGTGTAGCTTTCTTT

d_call: TRBD2
cdr3_length: 16
j_call: TRBJ2-5
v_call: TRBV9
clone_size: -
cdr3_aa: CASSAGVAGGQETQYF
cdr3_nt: TGTGCCAGCAGCGCAGGGGTAGCGGGAGGCCAAGAGACCCAGTACTTC

d_call: -
cdr3_length: 14
j_call: TRBJ2-7
v_call: TRBV15
clone_size: once
cdr3_aa: CATSRDPAGPEQYF
cdr3_nt: TGTGCCACCAGCAGAGATCCGGCGGGTCCCGAGCAGTACTTC

d_call: -
cdr3_length: 16
j_call: TRBJ1-2
v_call: TRBV4-1
clone_size: -
cdr3_aa: CASSIPWDGNNYGYTF
cdr3_nt: TGCGCCAGCAGCATACCGTGGGACGGCAATAACTATGGCTACACCTTC

d_call: -
cdr3_length: 11
j_call: TRBJ2-5
v_call: TRBV6-1
clone_size: -
cdr3_aa: CASSQLETQYF
cdr3_nt: TGTGCCAGCAGCCAGCTGGAGACCCAGTACTTC

d_call: -
cdr3_length: 12
j_call: TRBJ2-7
v_call: TRBV6-1
clone_size: -
cdr3_aa: CASSPQGVEQYF
cdr3_nt: TGTGCCAGCAGTCCACAGGGCGTCGAGCAGTACTTC